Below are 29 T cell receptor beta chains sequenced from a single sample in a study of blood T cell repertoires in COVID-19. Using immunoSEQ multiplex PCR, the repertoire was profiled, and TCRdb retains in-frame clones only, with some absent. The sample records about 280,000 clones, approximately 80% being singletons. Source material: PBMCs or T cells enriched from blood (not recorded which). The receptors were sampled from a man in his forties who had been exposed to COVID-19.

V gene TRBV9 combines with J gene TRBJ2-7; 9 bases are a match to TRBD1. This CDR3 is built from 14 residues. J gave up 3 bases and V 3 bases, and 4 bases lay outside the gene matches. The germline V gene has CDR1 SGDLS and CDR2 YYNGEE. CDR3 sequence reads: CASSEGTGNYEQYF. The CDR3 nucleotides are TGTGCCAGCAGCGAGGGGACAGGGAACTACGAGCAGTACTTC.

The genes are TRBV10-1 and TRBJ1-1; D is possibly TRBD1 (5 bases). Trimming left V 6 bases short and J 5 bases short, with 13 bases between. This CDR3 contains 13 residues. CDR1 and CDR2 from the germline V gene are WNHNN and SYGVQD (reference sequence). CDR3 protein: CASSPREWTEAFF. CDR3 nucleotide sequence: TGCGCCAGCAGCCCCAGGGAATGGACTGAAGCTTTCTTT.

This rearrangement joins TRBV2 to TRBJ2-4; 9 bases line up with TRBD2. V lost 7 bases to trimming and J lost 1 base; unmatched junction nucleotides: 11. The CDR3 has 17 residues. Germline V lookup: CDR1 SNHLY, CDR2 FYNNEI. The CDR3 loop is CASKNPAGGMAKNIQYF. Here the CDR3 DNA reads TGTGCCAGCAAGAACCCAGCGGGAGGAATGGCCAAAAACATTCAGTACTTC.

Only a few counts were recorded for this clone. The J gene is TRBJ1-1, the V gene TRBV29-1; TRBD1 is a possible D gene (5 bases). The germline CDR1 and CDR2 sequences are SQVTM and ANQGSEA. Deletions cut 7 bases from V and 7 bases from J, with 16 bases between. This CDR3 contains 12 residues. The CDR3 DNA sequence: TGCAGCGGCGTCGGTGGGGGAGGTGAAGCTTTCTTT. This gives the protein CSGVGGGGEAFF. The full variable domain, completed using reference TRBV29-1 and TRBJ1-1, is SAVISQKPSRDICQRGTSLTIQCQVDSQVTMMFWYRQQPGQSLTLIATANQGSEATYESGFVIDKFPISRPNLTFSTLTVSNMSPEDSSIYLCSGVGGGGEAFFGQGTRLTVV.

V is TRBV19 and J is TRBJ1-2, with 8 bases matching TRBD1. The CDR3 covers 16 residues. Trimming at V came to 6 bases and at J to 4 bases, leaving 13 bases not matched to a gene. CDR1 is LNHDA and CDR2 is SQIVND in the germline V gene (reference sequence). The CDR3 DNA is TGTGCCAGTAGGGTCGGGACAGGCAAACAACTCTATGGCTACACCTTC. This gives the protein CASRVGTGKQLYGYTF.

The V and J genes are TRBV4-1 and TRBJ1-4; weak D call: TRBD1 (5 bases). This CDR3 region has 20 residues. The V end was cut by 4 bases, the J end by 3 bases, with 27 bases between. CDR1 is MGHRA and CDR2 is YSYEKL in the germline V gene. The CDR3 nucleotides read TGCGCCAGCAGCCGATCCCCCTCGGGGGATTCAGTGCTCGCTAATGAAAAACTGTTTTTT. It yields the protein CASSRSPSGDSVLANEKLFF.

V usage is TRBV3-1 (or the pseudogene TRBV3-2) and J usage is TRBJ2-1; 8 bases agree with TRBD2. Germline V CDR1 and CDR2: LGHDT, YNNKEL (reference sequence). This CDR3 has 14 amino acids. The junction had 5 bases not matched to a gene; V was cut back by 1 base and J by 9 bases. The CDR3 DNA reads TGTGCCAGCAGCCAAGTGGGGACTAGAGTTGAGCAGTTCTTC. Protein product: CASSQVGTRVEQFF.

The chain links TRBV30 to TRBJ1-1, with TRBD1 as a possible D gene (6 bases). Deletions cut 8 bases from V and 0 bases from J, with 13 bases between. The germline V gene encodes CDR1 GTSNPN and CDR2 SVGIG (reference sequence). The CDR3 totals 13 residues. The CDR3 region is CAVGQQLNTEAFF. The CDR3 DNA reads TGTGCCGTGGGACAACAGTTGAACACTGAAGCTTTCTTT.

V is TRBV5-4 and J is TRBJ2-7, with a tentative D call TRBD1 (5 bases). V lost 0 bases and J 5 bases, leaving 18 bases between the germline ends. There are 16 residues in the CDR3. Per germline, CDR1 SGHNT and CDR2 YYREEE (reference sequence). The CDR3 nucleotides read TGTGCCAGCAGCTTGGATTGGGGCTTAGGCCGCCACGAGCAGTACTTC. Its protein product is CASSLDWGLGRHEQYF. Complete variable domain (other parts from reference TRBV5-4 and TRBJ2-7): ETGVTQSPTHLIKTRGQQVTLRCSSQSGHNTVSWYQQALGQGPQFIFQYYREEENGRGNFPPRFSGLQFPNYSSELNVNALELDDSALYLCASSLDWGLGRHEQYFGPGTRLTVT.

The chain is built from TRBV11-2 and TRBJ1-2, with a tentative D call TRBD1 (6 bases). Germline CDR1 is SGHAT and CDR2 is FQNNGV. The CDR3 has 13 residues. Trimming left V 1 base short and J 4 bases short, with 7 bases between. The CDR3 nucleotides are TGTGCCAGCAGCTTAGCAGGGGCCTATGGCTACACCTTC. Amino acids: CASSLAGAYGYTF.

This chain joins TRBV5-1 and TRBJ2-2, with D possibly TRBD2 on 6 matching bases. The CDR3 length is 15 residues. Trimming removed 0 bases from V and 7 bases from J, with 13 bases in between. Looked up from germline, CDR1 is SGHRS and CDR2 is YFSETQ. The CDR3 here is CASSLVHPGSGELFF. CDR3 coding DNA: TGCGCCAGCAGCTTGGTTCACCCCGGGAGCGGGGAGCTGTTTTTT.

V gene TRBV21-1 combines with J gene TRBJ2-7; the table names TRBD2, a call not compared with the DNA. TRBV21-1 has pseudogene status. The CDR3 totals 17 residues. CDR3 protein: CASSIPLGARTPYEQYF. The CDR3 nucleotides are TGTGCCAGCAGCATACCCTTGGGAGCGCGGACCCCCTACGAGCAGTACTTC.

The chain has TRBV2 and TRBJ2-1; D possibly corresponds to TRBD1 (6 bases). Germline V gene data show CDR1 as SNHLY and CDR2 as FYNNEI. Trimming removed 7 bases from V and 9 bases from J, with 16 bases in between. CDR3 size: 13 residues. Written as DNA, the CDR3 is TGTGCCAGCATAACGACAGGTCGGCTTGAGCAGTTCTTC. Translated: CASITTGRLEQFF.

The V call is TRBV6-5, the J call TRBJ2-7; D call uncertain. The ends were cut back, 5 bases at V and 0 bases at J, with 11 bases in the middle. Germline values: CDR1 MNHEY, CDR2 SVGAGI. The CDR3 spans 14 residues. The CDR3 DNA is TGTGCCAGCAGTCGCACGGTGAGCTCCTACGAGCAGTACTTC. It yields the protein CASSRTVSSYEQYF.

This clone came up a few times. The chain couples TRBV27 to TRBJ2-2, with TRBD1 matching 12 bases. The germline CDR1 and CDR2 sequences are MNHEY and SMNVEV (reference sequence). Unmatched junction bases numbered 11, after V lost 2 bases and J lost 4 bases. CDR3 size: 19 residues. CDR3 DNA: TGTGCCAGCAGTTTAATCGGGACAGGGGGCCCGATAGGCACCGGGGAGCTGTTTTTT. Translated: CASSLIGTGGPIGTGELFF.

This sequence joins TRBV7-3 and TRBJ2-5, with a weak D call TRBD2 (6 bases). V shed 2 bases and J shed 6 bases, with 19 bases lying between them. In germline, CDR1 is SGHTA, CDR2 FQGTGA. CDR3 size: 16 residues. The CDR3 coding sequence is TGTGCCAGCAGCTTATCTTCCGGGGGAACTTTAAAGACCCAGTACTTC. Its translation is CASSLSSGGTLKTQYF.

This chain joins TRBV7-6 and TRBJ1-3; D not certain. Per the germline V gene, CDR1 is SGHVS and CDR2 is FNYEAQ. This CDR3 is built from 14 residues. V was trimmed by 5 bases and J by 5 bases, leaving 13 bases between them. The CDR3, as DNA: TGTGCCAGCAGCCGCACAGAGTCCCGAAACACCATATATTTT. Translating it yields CASSRTESRNTIYF. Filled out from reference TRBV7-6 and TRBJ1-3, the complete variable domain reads GAGVSQSPRYKVTKRGQDVALRCDPISGHVSLYWYRQALGQGPEFLTYFNYEAQQDKSGLPNDRFSAERPEGSISTLTIQRTEQRDSAMYRCASSRTESRNTIYFGEGSWLTVV.

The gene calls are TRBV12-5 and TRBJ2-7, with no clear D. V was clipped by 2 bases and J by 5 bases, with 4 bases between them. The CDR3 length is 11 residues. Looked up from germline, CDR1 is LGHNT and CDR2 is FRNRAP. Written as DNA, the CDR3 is TGTGCTAGTGGTTTGTTAGACGAGCAGTACTTC. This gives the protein CASGLLDEQYF.

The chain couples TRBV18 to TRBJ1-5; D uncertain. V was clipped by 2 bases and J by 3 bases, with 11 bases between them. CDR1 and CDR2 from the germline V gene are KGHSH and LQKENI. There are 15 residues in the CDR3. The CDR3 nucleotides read TGTGCCAGCTCACCAGACAACCTACCCAATCAGCCCCAGCATTTT. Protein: CASSPDNLPNQPQHF.

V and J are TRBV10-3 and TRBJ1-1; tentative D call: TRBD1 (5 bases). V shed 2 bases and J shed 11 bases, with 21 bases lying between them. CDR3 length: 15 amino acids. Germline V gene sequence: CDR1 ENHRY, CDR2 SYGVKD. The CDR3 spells CAISEPDLRVPGAFF. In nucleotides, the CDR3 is TGTGCCATCAGTGAGCCTGATCTAAGGGTTCCAGGGGCTTTCTTT.

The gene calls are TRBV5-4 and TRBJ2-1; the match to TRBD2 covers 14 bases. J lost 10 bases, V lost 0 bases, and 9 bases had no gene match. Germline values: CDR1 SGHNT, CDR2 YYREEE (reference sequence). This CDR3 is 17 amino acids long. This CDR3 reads CASSLAGGLAGGKEQFF. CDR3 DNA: TGTGCCAGCAGCTTGGCCGGAGGACTAGCGGGAGGTAAAGAGCAGTTCTTC.

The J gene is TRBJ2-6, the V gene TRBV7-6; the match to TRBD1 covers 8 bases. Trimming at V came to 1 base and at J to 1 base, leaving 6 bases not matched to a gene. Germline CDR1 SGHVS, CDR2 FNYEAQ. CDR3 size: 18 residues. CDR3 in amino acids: CASSLVPGGASGANVLTF. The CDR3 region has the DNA TGTGCCAGCAGCTTAGTTCCAGGGGGCGCTTCTGGGGCCAACGTCCTGACTTTC.

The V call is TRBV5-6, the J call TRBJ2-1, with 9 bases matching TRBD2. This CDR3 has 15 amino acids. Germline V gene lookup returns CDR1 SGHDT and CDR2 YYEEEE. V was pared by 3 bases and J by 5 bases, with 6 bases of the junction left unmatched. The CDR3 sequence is CASSYGTSRDNEQFF. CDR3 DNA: TGTGCCAGCAGCTATGGGACTAGCCGGGACAATGAGCAGTTCTTC.

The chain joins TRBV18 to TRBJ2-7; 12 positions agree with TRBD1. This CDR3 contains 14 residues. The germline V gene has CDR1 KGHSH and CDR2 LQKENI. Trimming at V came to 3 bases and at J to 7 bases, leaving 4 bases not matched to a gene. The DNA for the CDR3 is TGTGCCAGCTCACCGGGACAGGGGGCACGGGAGCAGTACTTC. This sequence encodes CASSPGQGAREQYF.

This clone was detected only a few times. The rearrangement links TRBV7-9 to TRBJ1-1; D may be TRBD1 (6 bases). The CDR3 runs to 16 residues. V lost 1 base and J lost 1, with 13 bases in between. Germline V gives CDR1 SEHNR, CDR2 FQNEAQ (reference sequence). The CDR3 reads CASSLGSGESNTEAFF. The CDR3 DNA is TGTGCCAGCAGCTTAGGGTCAGGGGAATCGAACACTGAAGCTTTCTTT.

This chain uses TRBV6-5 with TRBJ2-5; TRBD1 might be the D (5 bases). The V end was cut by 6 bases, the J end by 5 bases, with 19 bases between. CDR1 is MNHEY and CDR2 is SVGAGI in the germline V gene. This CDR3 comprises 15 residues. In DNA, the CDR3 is TGTGCCAGCAGCTTATCGGCAGGGCGAGAGGAGACCCAGTACTTC. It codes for CASSLSAGREETQYF.

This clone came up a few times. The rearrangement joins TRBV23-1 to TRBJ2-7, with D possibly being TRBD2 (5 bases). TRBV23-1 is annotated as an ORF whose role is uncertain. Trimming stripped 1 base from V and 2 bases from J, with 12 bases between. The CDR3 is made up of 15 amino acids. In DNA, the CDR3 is TGCGCCAGCAGTCAATTTAGAGGGTTACCCTACGAGCAGTACTTC. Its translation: CASSQFRGLPYEQYF.

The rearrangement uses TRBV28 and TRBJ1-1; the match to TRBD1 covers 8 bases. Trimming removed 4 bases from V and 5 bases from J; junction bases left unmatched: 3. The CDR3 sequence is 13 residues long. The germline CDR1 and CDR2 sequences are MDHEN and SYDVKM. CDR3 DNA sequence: TGTGCCAGCAGTTCGGGACAGGCAACTGAAGCTTTCTTT. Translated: CASSSGQATEAFF.

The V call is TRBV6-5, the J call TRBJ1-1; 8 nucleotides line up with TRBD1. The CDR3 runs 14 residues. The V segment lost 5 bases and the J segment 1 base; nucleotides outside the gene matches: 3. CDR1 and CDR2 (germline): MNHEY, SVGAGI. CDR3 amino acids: CASSRQGRNTEAFF. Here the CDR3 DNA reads TGTGCCAGCAGTAGACAGGGGCGGAACACTGAAGCTTTCTTT.